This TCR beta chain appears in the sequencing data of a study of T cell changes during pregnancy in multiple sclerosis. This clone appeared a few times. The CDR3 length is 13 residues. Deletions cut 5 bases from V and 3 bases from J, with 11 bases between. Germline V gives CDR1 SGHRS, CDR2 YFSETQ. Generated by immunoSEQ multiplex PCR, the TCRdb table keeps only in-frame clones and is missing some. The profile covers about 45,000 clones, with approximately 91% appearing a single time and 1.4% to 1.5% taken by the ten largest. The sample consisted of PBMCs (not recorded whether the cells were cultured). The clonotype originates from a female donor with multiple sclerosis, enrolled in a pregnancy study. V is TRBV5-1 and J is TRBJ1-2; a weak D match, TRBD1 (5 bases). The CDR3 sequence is CASRGTAYYGYTF. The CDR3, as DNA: TGCGCCAGCAGAGGGACTGCTTACTATGGCTACACCTTC. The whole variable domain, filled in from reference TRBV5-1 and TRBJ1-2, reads KAGVTQTPRYLIKTRGQQVTLSCSPISGHRSVSWYQQTPGQGLQFLFEYFSETQRNKGNFPGRFSGRQFSNSRSEMNVSTLELGDSALYLCASRGTAYYGYTFGSGTRLTVV.